The rows below give T cell receptor beta chains drawn from one sample of a study of T cell responses to AZD1222 COVID-19 vaccine. The data were produced by immunoSEQ multiplex PCR, yet TCRdb's version contains in-frame clones alone and is incomplete. There are approximately 170,000 clones in the sample; 80% to 95% occur only once, and approximately 4% lies in the top ten. The specimen was peripheral blood, collected on day 0 of AZD1222 vaccination. The receptors derive from an adult in good health. The CDR3 runs from the conserved cysteine through the conserved F or W. A D gene is named only where the DNA matches it firmly. Where a row states a size, it is once, few, many or the class of an expanded clone; other rows omit it.

cdr3_nt	cdr3_aa	j_call	clone_size	v_call	d_call
TGTGCCAGCTCACCCACAGGGAAGGCGGGAACCGGGGAGCTGTTTTTT	CASSPTGKAGTGELFF	TRBJ2-2	.	TRBV18	.
TGTGCCAGCAGTGAAGCGAGACAGGATTACTATGGCTACACCTTC	CASSEARQDYYGYTF	TRBJ1-2	.	TRBV2	.
TGCGCCAGCAGTCCCCCGGGACATCCGATCTACGAGCAGTACTTC	CASSPPGHPIYEQYF	TRBJ2-7	.	TRBV23-1	.
TGTGCCAGCAGCTCCATGACAGGCGACGCTTTCTTT	CASSSMTGDAFF	TRBJ1-1	.	TRBV11-3	.
TGTGCCATCAGTGACAGGAGCACTGAAGCTTTCTTT	CAISDRSTEAFF	TRBJ1-1	.	TRBV10-3	.
TGTGCCATCAGTGGGACTGGGCAAGAGACCCAGTACTTC	CAISGTGQETQYF	TRBJ2-5	.	TRBV10-3	.
TGTGCCAGCAGTTACTCCGGGGGTGGCGGTCAGCCCCAGCATTTT	CASSYSGGGGQPQHF	TRBJ1-5	.	TRBV6-5	.
TGTGCCACCAGTGATTTCACCCGGGGGGCGTCCTACGAGCAGTACTTC	CATSDFTRGASYEQYF	TRBJ2-7	once	TRBV24-1	.
TGTGCCAGCAGTTGGGGCACAGATACGCAGTATTTT	CASSWGTDTQYF	TRBJ2-3	.	TRBV25-1	.
TGTGCCAGCAGCTTGGGGGTATCGGGGCGGAAAGAGACCCAGTACTTC	CASSLGVSGRKETQYF	TRBJ2-5	.	TRBV7-6	.
TGTGCCAGCAGTTCTAACCGGTACAATGAGCAGTTCTTC	CASSSNRYNEQFF	TRBJ2-1	.	TRBV28	.
TGTGCCAGCTCGAGTCCGGCGGGAGCCGCAGATACGCAGTATTTT	CASSSPAGAADTQYF	TRBJ2-3	.	TRBV6-5	TRBD2
TGTGCCAGCAGCTTTCGTTCTAGCGGGAGGACCTACGAGCAGTACTTC	CASSFRSSGRTYEQYF	TRBJ2-7	once	TRBV5-6	TRBD2
TGTGCCAGCAGTCCGGGACAGAGCCTTCGAGGCTACACCTTC	CASSPGQSLRGYTF	TRBJ1-2	.	TRBV6-4	TRBD1
TGCGCCAGCAGCCCGACTAGTGGGACCGGGGAGCTGTTTTTT	CASSPTSGTGELFF	TRBJ2-2	.	TRBV4-1	.
TGTGCCACCAGTGATCGCTTCGGGACTCAACAAGAGACCCAGTACTTC	CATSDRFGTQQETQYF	TRBJ2-5	.	TRBV24-1	.
TGCAGCGTTGTTGGCTCCCTATCGTTAAGGGCAGATACGCAGTATTTT	CSVVGSLSLRADTQYF	TRBJ2-3	.	TRBV29-1	.
TGTGCCAGCAGCCGTCTGGACGAGCAGTACTTC	CASSRLDEQYF	TRBJ2-7	.	TRBV12-3/TRBV12-4	.
TGCAGTGCTAGTTCCGGGTCCGATGAAAAACTGTTTTTT	CSASSGSDEKLFF	TRBJ1-4	.	TRBV20-1	.
TGTGCCAGTAGTATCGGTCAGTTCAATTCACCCCTCCACTTT	CASSIGQFNSPLHF	TRBJ1-6	.	TRBV19	.
TGTGCCAGTACCCTAGGGACGAGCGGGGGCTACGAGCAGTACTTC	CASTLGTSGGYEQYF	TRBJ2-7	once	TRBV19	TRBD2
TGTGCCAGCAGCTCACAGAACCGGGCCCAGAACACTGAAGCTTTCTTT	CASSSQNRAQNTEAFF	TRBJ1-1	.	TRBV7-8	.
TGTGCCAGCAGCGCTCTCACCGGGGTCTGGGAAGCTTTCTTT	CASSALTGVWEAFF	TRBJ1-1	.	TRBV7-9	.
TGTGCCGTCGCTACAAGGAACACTGAAGCTTTCTTT	CAVATRNTEAFF	TRBJ1-1	.	TRBV10-3	.
TGTGCCAGCAGCTGGAGGACCTTTACCTACGAGCAGTACTTC	CASSWRTFTYEQYF	TRBJ2-7	.	TRBV6-5	.
TGTGCCAGCAGTTTTGAAAGGGACAATGAGCAGTTCTTC	CASSFERDNEQFF	TRBJ2-1	.	TRBV12-3/TRBV12-4	.
TGTGCCAGCAGCTTGAACAGGGACAACTATGGCTACACCTTC	CASSLNRDNYGYTF	TRBJ1-2	.	TRBV5-4	.
TGTGCGATCAGCTTAGGGGGTGAGCAGTTCTTC	CAISLGGEQFF	TRBJ2-1	.	TRBV10-3	.
TGTGCCAGCAGCCCGTGGTATGAGCGGGGATACGAGCAGTACTTC	CASSPWYERGYEQYF	TRBJ2-7	.	TRBV4-2	TRBD2
TGTGCCAGTAGTATAGAGGCCCGGTCGCGACGAGGCACAGATACGCAGTATTTT	CASSIEARSRRGTDTQYF	TRBJ2-3	.	TRBV19	.
TGTGCCAGCAGCTTAGGGGTTATTCTAGAATTCGAGTTCTTC	CASSLGVILEFEFF	TRBJ2-1	.	TRBV7-9	.
TGCGCCAGCAGCCAAGGAGGGGGGAGGAACAATGAGCAGTTCTTC	CASSQGGGRNNEQFF	TRBJ2-1	.	TRBV5-1	.
TGTGCCAGCACCGAAGTCAGGGGAGTCTACGAGCAGTACTTC	CASTEVRGVYEQYF	TRBJ2-7	.	TRBV28	.
TGTGCCAGCAGAACTAGATCAGATTCACCCCTCCACTTT	CASRTRSDSPLHF	TRBJ1-6	.	TRBV19	.
TGTGCCAGCAGCGTAGGACTAGCGGGATTAAGTAACAATGAGCAGTTCTTC	CASSVGLAGLSNNEQFF	TRBJ2-1	.	TRBV9	TRBD2
TGTGCCAGCAGTTACTTCGCGTCCGGGGAGCTGTTTTTT	CASSYFASGELFF	TRBJ2-2	.	TRBV6-2/TRBV6-3	.
TGCGCCAGCAGCTGGCAGGGTGGCACCGGGGAGCTGTTTTTT	CASSWQGGTGELFF	TRBJ2-2	.	TRBV5-1	.
TGCGCCAGCAGCCGTTTAGGGGGCAATGAAAAACTGTTTTTT	CASSRLGGNEKLFF	TRBJ1-4	.	TRBV4-1	TRBD1
TGTGCCAGCAGCAGAGAAAAGGGCCCATTCTCATCCTACGAGCAGTACTTC	CASSREKGPFSSYEQYF	TRBJ2-7	few	TRBV21-1	.
TGTGCCAGCTCTCCCGACAGTCACCAGCCCCAGCATTTT	CASSPDSHQPQHF	TRBJ1-5	.	TRBV18	.
TGTGCCAGCAGCGAGGACAGTCCTTGGGTAGCGGGAGGGCCCGGTGAGCAGTTCTTC	CASSEDSPWVAGGPGEQFF	TRBJ2-1	.	TRBV7-2	TRBD2
TGCGCCAGCAGCCAATTGGTAGCGGGGGTGAGCTCCTACGAGCAGTACTTC	CASSQLVAGVSSYEQYF	TRBJ2-7	.	TRBV4-3	TRBD2
TGTGCCAGCAGCGAACGACGAGGGGCCGAGCAGTACTTC	CASSERRGAEQYF	TRBJ2-7	.	TRBV14	.
TGCGCCAGCACCACGGCACTAGGGACTGAAGCTTTCTTT	CASTTALGTEAFF	TRBJ1-1	once	TRBV5-1	.
TGTGCCAGCCAAATAGGACAGCAGAATCAGCCCCAGCATTTT	CASQIGQQNQPQHF	TRBJ1-5	.	TRBV28	.
TGCGCCAGCAGGGTCCTGACGGGAGAAGTCTACGAGCAGTACTTC	CASRVLTGEVYEQYF	TRBJ2-7	.	TRBV10-2	.
TGTGCAAGTCGCTTAATCATGCTAGCGGAAAGCTCCTACAATGAGCAGTTCTTC	CASRLIMLAESSYNEQFF	TRBJ2-1	.	TRBV12-2	.
TGTGCCAGCAGCGGGGACCGGGACAGGGTGCGCCACGAGCAGTACTTC	CASSGDRDRVRHEQYF	TRBJ2-7	.	TRBV7-9	TRBD1
TGTGCCAGCAGTGACCGCGTTACGTATAATTCACCCCTCCACTTT	CASSDRVTYNSPLHF	TRBJ1-6	few	TRBV2	.
TGTGCCAGCAGCTTAACTACTAATTCACCCCTCCACTTT	CASSLTTNSPLHF	TRBJ1-6	.	TRBV7-3	.
TGTGCCGGGCGTATGGGGGGGTCCTACAATGAGCAGTTCTTC	CAGRMGGSYNEQFF	TRBJ2-1	.	TRBV30	TRBD2
TGTGCCAGCTCACCAGGTAGAAGCTCCTACAATGAGCAGTTCTTC	CASSPGRSSYNEQFF	TRBJ2-1	.	TRBV18	.
TGTGCCAGCTCACCCGAGACAGGGAACACTGAAGCTTTCTTT	CASSPETGNTEAFF	TRBJ1-1	.	TRBV18	.
TGTGCCACCAGTGATTCCTCAGGACGGATCAACACCGGGGAGCTGTTTTTT	CATSDSSGRINTGELFF	TRBJ2-2	once	TRBV24-1	.
TGCGCCAGCAGCTTCGAATTAGCAGAGACCCAGTACTTC	CASSFELAETQYF	TRBJ2-5	.	TRBV5-1	.
TGTGCCAGCAGCTTACTCGGGCAGGGCCCTCTCTACGAGCAGTACTTC	CASSLLGQGPLYEQYF	TRBJ2-7	.	TRBV7-2	.
TGCGCCAGCAGTGAGAGCCTTGGGACTAGCGGGCGTTACAATGAGCAGTTCTTC	CASSESLGTSGRYNEQFF	TRBJ2-1	.	TRBV10-2	TRBD2
TGTGCCAGCAGTACAGGGGCGAGGGATGGCTACACCTTC	CASSTGARDGYTF	TRBJ1-2	.	TRBV28	TRBD1
TGCGCCAGCAGCTTCCCTGACAGGGGGAATAGGGATAATTCACCCCTCCACTTT	CASSFPDRGNRDNSPLHF	TRBJ1-6	.	TRBV5-1	TRBD1